Below are 21 T cell receptor beta chains sequenced from a single sample in a study of technical replicates of blood from a few donors (dated by TCRdb to about 2017). The library was prepared using the immunoSEQ multiplex PCR assay. Here the immuneACCESS table is served through TCRdb, limited to in-frame sequences with V and J called. Missing clones are a known gap in these copies; in checked studies unresolved V genes cover under half, and the rest lacks a known reason. This sample has tens of thousands of clones in its table, and 90% to 97% of those were observed once. 0.37% of the sample is taken by the ten largest. The sequenced sample consisted of T cells isolated from PBMCs. These receptors were taken from a human donor in good health.

This rearrangement joins TRBV9 to TRBJ2-3; no firm D call. CDR3 length equals 15 residues. Germline values: CDR1 SGDLS, CDR2 YYNGEE. Trimming left V 0 bases short and J 1 base short, with 9 bases between. CDR3 amino acids: CASSVGAGGTDTQYF. For the CDR3, the DNA is TGTGCCAGCAGCGTAGGAGCCGGAGGCACAGATACGCAGTATTTT.

The chain is built from TRBV6-4 and TRBJ1-1; 8 bases align to TRBD1. V shed 6 bases and J 8 bases; nucleotides not matched to a gene: 2. The CDR3 sequence is 11 residues long. The V gene's germline CDR1 is MRHNA and CDR2 SNTAGT. The CDR3: CASSRDREAFF. The CDR3, as DNA: TGTGCCAGCAGCCGGGACAGGGAAGCTTTCTTT.

The CDR3 protein is CASSLDISGTQYF. The CDR3 bases are TGCGCCAGCAGCTTAGACATTTCCGGAACCCAGTACTTC. V is TRBV5-1 and J is TRBJ2-5; unclear D gene. The CDR3 is 13 residues long. Looked up from germline, CDR1 is SGHRS and CDR2 is YFSETQ. V gave up 2 bases and J gave up 8 bases, with 13 bases separating them. The full variable domain, with the rest looked up from reference TRBV5-1 and TRBJ2-5, is KAGVTQTPRYLIKTRGQQVTLSCSPISGHRSVSWYQQTPGQGLQFLFEYFSETQRNKGNFPGRFSGRQFSNSRSEMNVSTLELGDSALYLCASSLDISGTQYFGPGTRLLVL.

This chain joins TRBV29-1 and TRBJ2-1; TRBD2 is a possible D gene (6 bases). V dropped 4 bases and J dropped 3 bases, with 10 bases sitting between them. CDR1 and CDR2 (germline): SQVTM, ANQGSEA. The CDR3 has 13 residues. The CDR3 sequence is CSVAGSVYNEQFF. The DNA of the CDR3 is TGCAGCGTTGCCGGGAGTGTCTACAATGAGCAGTTCTTC.

The CDR3 loop is CASSLEPGQGEQFF. Written as DNA, the CDR3 is TGTGCCAGCAGCTTAGAACCGGGACAGGGCGAACAGTTCTTC. The rearrangement joins TRBV11-2 to TRBJ2-1; TRBD1 aligns across 9 bases. Unmatched junction bases numbered 7, after V lost 0 bases and J lost 13 bases. Germline V gene sequence: CDR1 SGHAT, CDR2 FQNNGV. The CDR3 consists of 14 residues.

The chain carries TRBV9 and TRBJ2-7; 8 nucleotides match TRBD2. The CDR3 is 15 residues long. The germline V gene encodes CDR1 SGDLS and CDR2 YYNGEE. Trimming took 0 bases from V and 4 from J; bases not matched to a gene: 6. The CDR3 here is CASSVEDSGTYEQYF. CDR3 sequence (DNA): TGTGCCAGCAGCGTAGAAGATAGCGGGACTTACGAGCAGTACTTC.

The chain has TRBV12-5 and TRBJ2-3, with unresolved D. There are 13 residues in the CDR3. Germline values: CDR1 LGHNT, CDR2 FRNRAP. V lost 2 bases and J lost 3, with 6 bases in between. CDR3 residues: CASGLFGTDTQYF. Written as DNA, the CDR3 is TGTGCTAGTGGTTTGTTCGGGACAGATACGCAGTATTTT.

The chain has TRBV19 and TRBJ1-2; D possibly corresponds to TRBD1 (6 bases). The CDR3 sequence is 17 residues long. Trimming removed 2 bases from V and 7 bases from J, with 23 bases in between. Germline V gene data show CDR1 as LNHDA and CDR2 as SQIVND (reference sequence). The CDR3 DNA is TGTGCCAGTAGTATACAAGTGACAGGAATCTTGATCCGTGGCTACACCTTC. Translating gives CASSIQVTGILIRGYTF.

The rearrangement uses TRBV11-2 and TRBJ2-2; D is ambiguous. The V gene's germline CDR1 is SGHAT and CDR2 FQNNGV. V lost 5 bases and J 7 bases, leaving 11 bases between the germline ends. This CDR3 spans 13 amino acids. This CDR3 reads CASSGLLVGELFF. The CDR3 DNA follows: TGTGCCAGCAGCGGTCTATTGGTCGGGGAGCTGTTTTTT.

The chain employs TRBV27 and TRBJ2-2, with TRBD2 as a possible D gene (5 bases). Germline V gives CDR1 MNHEY, CDR2 SMNVEV (reference sequence). This CDR3 has 14 residues. V was clipped by 3 bases and J by 5 bases, with 10 bases between them. The DNA for the CDR3 is TGTGCCAGCAGTTTTAGAGGGAGAACCGGGGAGCTGTTTTTT. It yields the protein CASSFRGRTGELFF.

The chain carries TRBV6-1 and TRBJ2-1; TRBD2 matches 8 bases. The CDR3 is 15 residues long. The germline V gene encodes CDR1 MNHNS and CDR2 SASEGT. The trim removed 5 bases at V and 9 bases at J, leaving 12 bases unmatched. This CDR3 reads CASSISGSIGVEQFF. The CDR3 bases are TGTGCCAGCAGTATAAGCGGGAGTATTGGGGTTGAGCAGTTCTTC.

This chain uses TRBV25-1 with TRBJ2-7, with 7 bases lining up with TRBD1. The length of the CDR3 is 14 residues. Looked up from germline, CDR1 is MGHDK and CDR2 is SYGVNS. Trimming took 6 bases from V and 3 from J; bases not matched to a gene: 8. In DNA, the CDR3 is TGTGCCAGCAGCAGCGACAGGGAGCTCTACGAGCAGTACTTC. Protein sequence: CASSSDRELYEQYF.

This chain links TRBV19 with TRBJ1-1; D unresolved. The ends were cut back, 6 bases at V and 7 bases at J, with 9 bases in the middle. Germline CDR1 and CDR2: LNHDA and SQIVND (reference sequence). The CDR3 totals 11 residues. The CDR3 reads CASSPGYEAFF. The CDR3 nucleotides are TGTGCCAGTAGCCCGGGGTATGAAGCTTTCTTT.

J is TRBJ2-1 and V is TRBV18, with D possibly being TRBD2 (6 bases). The V gene lost 3 bases and the J gene lost 9 bases, with 9 bases spanning the gap. The CDR3 is 12 residues long. Germline loops: CDR1 KGHSH, CDR2 LQKENI. DNA of the CDR3: TGTGCCAGCTCACCGGGGGGTACTGAGCAGTTCTTC. This encodes CASSPGGTEQFF.

By share, this clone ranks as medium-sized (0.01 to 0.1%). This chain connects TRBV9 to TRBJ2-2; the match to TRBD2 covers 11 bases. Trimming took 3 bases from V and 2 from J; bases not matched to a gene: 0. CDR1 and CDR2 (germline): SGDLS, YYNGEE. The CDR3 consists of 15 residues. CDR3 DNA sequence: TGTGCCAGCAGCGGACTAGCGGGAAACACCGGGGAGCTGTTTTTT. It translates to CASSGLAGNTGELFF.

CDR3 sequence (DNA): TGTGCCAGCAGCGTCTCTGGTAGCGGGGGGAATGAGCAGTTCTTC. Its protein is CASSVSGSGGNEQFF. The chain recombines TRBV9 with TRBJ2-1; TRBD2 matches at 10 bases. Trimming at V came to 2 bases and at J to 7 bases, leaving 6 bases not matched to a gene. CDR1 and CDR2 (germline): SGDLS, YYNGEE. The CDR3 length is 15 residues.

This chain uses TRBV5-1 with TRBJ2-7; D remains ambiguous. Germline CDR1 SGHRS, CDR2 YFSETQ. Between the trimmed V and J ends, which lost 4 bases and 2 bases, there was a span of 13 bases. The CDR3 loop spans 14 amino acids. As DNA, the CDR3 is TGCGCCAGCAGCCTCAATACACCGACCTACGAGCAGTACTTC. Translation: CASSLNTPTYEQYF.

The gene calls are TRBV27 and TRBJ2-1, with D uncertain. This CDR3 is built from 13 residues. Germline V gene data show CDR1 as MNHEY and CDR2 as SMNVEV (reference sequence). V lost 3 bases and J lost 0, with 3 bases in between. CDR3 sequence: CASSFNSYNEQFF. CDR3 DNA: TGTGCCAGCAGTTTTAACTCCTACAATGAGCAGTTCTTC.

The rearrangement joins TRBV5-1 to TRBJ2-3; TRBD2 matches at 9 bases. From germline, CDR1 is SGHRS and CDR2 YFSETQ. V shed 0 bases, J shed 2 bases, and the junction held 4 bases outside the gene matches. CDR3 length: 16 residues. CDR3 in DNA: TGCGCCAGCAGCTTGGTTGCTAGCGGGGACACAGATACGCAGTATTTT. Amino acid sequence: CASSLVASGDTDTQYF.

The V gene is TRBV19, the J gene TRBJ2-7; 10 bases match TRBD2. The CDR3 totals 15 residues. Per germline, CDR1 LNHDA and CDR2 SQIVND (reference sequence). The junction had 6 bases not matched to a gene; V was cut back by 3 bases and J by 4 bases. The CDR3 nucleotides are TGTGCCAGTAGTATGGCGCTAGCGGGAGCATACGAGCAGTACTTC. Amino acids: CASSMALAGAYEQYF.

V and J are TRBV6-5 and TRBJ1-4; 7 bases map to TRBD1. Per germline, CDR1 MNHEY and CDR2 SVGAGI. There are 12 residues in the CDR3. Trimming cost V 7 bases and J 10 bases; bases outside gene matches: 6. As DNA, the CDR3 is TGTGCCAGCACGACAGGGAGCGGAAAACTGTTTTTT. Its protein is CASTTGSGKLFF.